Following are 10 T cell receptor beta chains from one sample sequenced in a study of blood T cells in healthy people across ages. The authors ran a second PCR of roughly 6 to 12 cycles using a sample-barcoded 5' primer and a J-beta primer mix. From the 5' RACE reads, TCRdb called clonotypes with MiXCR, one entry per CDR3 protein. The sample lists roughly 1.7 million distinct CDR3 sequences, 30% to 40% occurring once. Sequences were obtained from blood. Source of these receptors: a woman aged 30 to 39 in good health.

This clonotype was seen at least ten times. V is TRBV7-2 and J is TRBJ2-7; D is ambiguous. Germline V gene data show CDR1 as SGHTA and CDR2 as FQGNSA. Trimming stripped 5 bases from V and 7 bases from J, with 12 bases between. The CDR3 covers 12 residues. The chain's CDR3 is CASSPHSLEQYF. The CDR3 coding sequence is TGTGCCAGCAGCCCACACAGTTTGGAGCAGTACTTC.

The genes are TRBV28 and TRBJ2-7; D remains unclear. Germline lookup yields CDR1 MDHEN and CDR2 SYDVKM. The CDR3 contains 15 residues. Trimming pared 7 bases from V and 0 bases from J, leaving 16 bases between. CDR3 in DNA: TGTGCCAGCATTCCGACATATTACTCCTCCTACGAGCAGTACTTC. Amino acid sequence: CASIPTYYSSYEQYF.

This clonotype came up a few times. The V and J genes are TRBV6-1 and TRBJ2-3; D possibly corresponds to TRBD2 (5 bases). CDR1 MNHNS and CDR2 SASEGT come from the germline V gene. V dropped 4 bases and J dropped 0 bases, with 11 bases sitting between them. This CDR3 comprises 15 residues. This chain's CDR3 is CASSVERTSTDTQYF. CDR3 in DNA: TGTGCCAGCAGTGTAGAGCGGACTAGCACAGATACGCAGTATTTT.

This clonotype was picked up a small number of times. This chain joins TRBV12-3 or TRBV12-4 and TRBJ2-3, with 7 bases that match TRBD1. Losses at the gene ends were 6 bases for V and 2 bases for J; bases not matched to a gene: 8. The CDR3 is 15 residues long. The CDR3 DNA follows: TGTGCCAGCAGCCCCACAGGGGTCCCCACAGATACGCAGTATTTT. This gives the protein CASSPTGVPTDTQYF.

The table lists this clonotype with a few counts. The CDR3 DNA reads TGTGCCAGCACCCCCGTCTCCACAGATACGCAGTATTTT. This translates into CASTPVSTDTQYF. The chain employs TRBV9 and TRBJ2-3, with no clear D. CDR1 and CDR2 from the germline V gene are SGDLS and YYNGEE. The CDR3 sequence is 13 residues long. Trimming removed 6 bases at V and 2 bases at J, with 10 bases between.

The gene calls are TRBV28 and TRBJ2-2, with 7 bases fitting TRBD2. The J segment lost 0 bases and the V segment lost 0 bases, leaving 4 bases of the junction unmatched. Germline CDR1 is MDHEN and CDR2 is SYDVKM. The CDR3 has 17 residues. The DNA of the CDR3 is TGTGCCAGCAGTTTATGGGGCGGGAGCCCGAACACCGGGGAGCTGTTTTTT. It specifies CASSLWGGSPNTGELFF.

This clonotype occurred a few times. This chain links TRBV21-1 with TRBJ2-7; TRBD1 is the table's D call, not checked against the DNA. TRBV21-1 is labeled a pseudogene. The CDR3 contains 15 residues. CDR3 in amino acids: CASIRGAPYPYEQYF. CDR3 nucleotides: TGTGCCAGCATCCGGGGGGCACCTTACCCCTACGAGCAGTACTTC.

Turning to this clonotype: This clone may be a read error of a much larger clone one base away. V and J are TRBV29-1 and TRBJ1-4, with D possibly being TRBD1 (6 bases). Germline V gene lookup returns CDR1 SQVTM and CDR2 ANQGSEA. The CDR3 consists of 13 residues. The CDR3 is CSAEEGGKEKLFF. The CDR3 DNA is TGCAGCGCTGAAGAGGGGGGAAAAGAAAAACTGTTTTTT.

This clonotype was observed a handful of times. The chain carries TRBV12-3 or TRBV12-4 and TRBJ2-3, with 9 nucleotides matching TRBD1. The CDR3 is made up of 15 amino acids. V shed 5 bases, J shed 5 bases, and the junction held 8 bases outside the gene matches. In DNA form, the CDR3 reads TGTGCCAGCAGTCGTACAGGGGGCGCGGGAGATACGCAGTATTTT. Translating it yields CASSRTGGAGDTQYF.

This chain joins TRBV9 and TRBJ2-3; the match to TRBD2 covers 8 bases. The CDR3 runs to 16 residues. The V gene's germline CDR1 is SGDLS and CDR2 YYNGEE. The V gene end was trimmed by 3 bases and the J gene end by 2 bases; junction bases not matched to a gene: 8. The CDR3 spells CASSGKAGAFTDTQYF. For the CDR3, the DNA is TGTGCCAGCAGCGGTAAAGCGGGGGCCTTCACAGATACGCAGTATTTT.